The rows below give T cell receptor beta chains drawn from one sample of a study of CD8 T cells in Susac syndrome. TCRdb reprocessed the immunoSEQ multiplex PCR reads via MiXCR and lists one record per CDR3 protein. This sample has 150,000 to 200,000 distinct CDR3 sequences, with 85% to 95% found just once. Sequenced input: CD4+ T cells from PBMCs. All receptors come from a human donor with Susac syndrome. CDR3s leave out the opening cysteine and the closing phenylalanine or tryptophan. Fields, in order: J gene, V gene, D gene, CDR3 protein. The D gene is left open where the match is weak.

TRBJ2-2	TRBV20-1	TRBD1	SASSPGGVTGELF
TRBJ1-5	TRBV5-1	-	ASSLDVGSNQPQH
TRBJ2-1	TRBV5-1	-	ASSLTAPAYNEQF
TRBJ2-3	TRBV7-2	-	ASSLQPPSVVTDTQY
TRBJ1-5	TRBV12-3/TRBV12-4	-	ASSLLGQPQH
TRBJ1-2	TRBV6-6	-	ASTDNVGDFYT
TRBJ2-1	TRBV9	-	ASSVGSEQF
TRBJ2-7	TRBV2	-	ASSGDGTYEQY
TRBJ1-2	TRBV10-3	-	AITPGTNYGYT
TRBJ1-2	TRBV7-2	-	ASAGGPDYGYT
TRBJ2-7	TRBV29-1	-	SVVPTSQRYEQY
TRBJ2-1	TRBV2	-	ASSDQGQNEQF
TRBJ2-5	TRBV29-1	-	SVVNSGTLIMKTQY
TRBJ1-1	TRBV5-6	-	ASSLEGRMNTEAF
TRBJ2-3	TRBV5-1	-	ASSLGGKGDTQY
TRBJ2-7	TRBV20-1	-	SASDSRLYEQY
TRBJ1-2	TRBV27	TRBD1	ASRPGQGTYGYT
TRBJ2-7	TRBV3-1	TRBD1	ASSLYGTGDLREQY
TRBJ1-6	TRBV4-2	-	ASSQRTDNSPLH
TRBJ2-7	TRBV15	-	ATSREVGTQPYEQY